This T cell receptor beta chain was identified during a study of blood T cell repertoires in COVID-19. About the study: T cells, B-cell-depleted T cells, or PBMCs provided the cDNA or gDNA that served as material.

It was during active infection that Seattle patients were enrolled and then longitudinally followed. Profiling relied on immunoSEQ multiplex PCR, and the TCRdb table lists in-frame clones only, not all of them. This sample has about 170,000 clones, with around 84% found just once. CDR1 and CDR2 from the germline V gene are GTSNPN and SVGIG (reference sequence). The CDR3 loop spans 13 amino acids. Trimming removed 8 bases from V and 7 bases from J; junction bases left unmatched: 8. The sequenced material came from peripheral blood. This sequence was found in a woman in her 70s with COVID-19, enrolled during active disease. This chain connects TRBV30 to TRBJ1-6, with 7 bases that match TRBD1. DNA for the CDR3: TGTGCCGTTACGGGACAGTCAAATTCACCCCTCCACTTT. This translates into CAVTGQSNSPLHF. The entire variable domain, with the rest obtained from reference TRBV30 and TRBJ1-6, is as follows: SQTIHQWPATLVQPVGSPLSLECTVEGTSNPNLYWYRQAAGRGLQLLFYSVGIGQISSEVPQNLSASRPQDRQFILSSKKLLLSDSGFYLCAVTGQSNSPLHFGNGTRLTVT.